This T cell receptor (beta chain) was captured in a study of OX40 agonist ivuxolimab in advanced cancers. In the study overall: The study gave patients intravenous ivuxolimab at 0.01 to 10 mg/kg every 2 weeks.

CDR1 SGHTA and CDR2 FQGNSA come from the germline V gene. This CDR3 comprises 15 residues. Trimming stripped 5 bases from V and 0 bases from J, with 13 bases between. Some clones are missing from TCRdb's copy, which holds only in-frame ones; the method was immunoSEQ multiplex PCR. The data hold tens of thousands of clones, with more than 70% observed a single time. Drawing of blood for sampling happened at baseline, at cycle 4 day 1, and at cycle 7 day 1. Notes on this clone: The antigen is undetermined.

Study-wide results and caveats: The expanded peripheral T cells' antigen specificity was not determined. There was clonal expansion of CD4+ and CD8+ blood T cells by week 6 at 0.1 to 3.0 mg/kg.

The genes are TRBV7-2 and TRBJ1-1; D perhaps matches TRBD1 (6 bases). Material: CD4+ or CD8+ T cells sorted from blood, obtained in a trial of the OX40 agonist ivuxolimab. This sequence originates from an adult with an advanced solid tumor such as melanoma, head and neck, liver or kidney cancer. The CDR3 spells CASSLRGLMNTEAFF. In nucleotides, the CDR3 is TGTGCCAGCAGCCTCAGGGGCCTCATGAACACTGAAGCTTTCTTT.